The 17 T cell receptor beta chains listed next were all sequenced from one sample in a study of cytomegalovirus exposure and HLA in healthy donors. Sequenced by immunoSEQ multiplex PCR; TCRdb stores in-frame clones only, minus some. The sample lists approximately 98,000 clones; approximately 96% were seen once. The sample comprised PBMCs. The source of these receptors is a woman under 30 in good health and CMV-seronegative.

The chain links TRBV6-4 to TRBJ2-3; D call uncertain. There are 14 residues in the CDR3. V shed 3 bases and J shed 1 base, with 8 bases lying between them. The germline gives CDR1 MRHNA, CDR2 SNTAGT. The CDR3 DNA reads as TGTGCCAGCAGTGAAGAGGCGGGCACAGATACGCAGTATTTT. This codes for CASSEEAGTDTQYF.

V gene TRBV7-2 combines with J gene TRBJ2-3, with D maybe TRBD2 (5 bases). CDR1 and CDR2 from the germline V gene are SGHTA and FQGNSA. The length of the CDR3 is 15 residues. Between the trimmed V and J ends, which lost 6 bases and 4 bases, there was a span of 17 bases. DNA of the CDR3: TGTGCCAGCAGAAGAACTAGGGTGCAGGCAGATACGCAGTATTTT. Translated: CASRRTRVQADTQYF.

V gene TRBV5-1 combines with J gene TRBJ2-7; 7 nucleotides match TRBD1. Unmatched junction bases numbered 14, after V lost 5 bases and J lost 3 bases. Germline lookup yields CDR1 SGHRS and CDR2 YFSETQ. This CDR3 is 16 amino acids long. The CDR3 DNA reads TGCGCCAGCAGTCAGAATGCCGGGACAGAGTACTACGAGCAGTACTTC. Its translation is CASSQNAGTEYYEQYF.

This clone was recorded only once. This rearrangement joins TRBV2 to TRBJ1-1, with TRBD1 as a possible D gene (5 bases). This CDR3 contains 13 residues. In germline, CDR1 is SNHLY, CDR2 FYNNEI. V was clipped by 6 bases and J by 0 bases, with 8 bases between them. CDR3 DNA: TGTGCCAGCAGATTGACAGTGAACACTGAAGCTTTCTTT. It specifies CASRLTVNTEAFF.

V is TRBV16 and J is TRBJ2-6; 9 nucleotides match TRBD1. V shed 8 bases and J 2 bases; nucleotides not matched to a gene: 7. Germline V gives CDR1 KGHSY, CDR2 FQNENV. The CDR3 loop spans 16 amino acids. The CDR3: CASLGQGLAGANVLTF. The CDR3 DNA is TGTGCCAGCCTCGGACAGGGGCTGGCTGGGGCCAACGTCCTGACTTTC.

The chain employs TRBV5-4 and TRBJ2-7; possibly TRBD1 for D (5 bases). V was shortened by 4 bases and J by 7 bases, with 15 bases between the two germline ends. The CDR3 has 13 amino acids. The germline V gene encodes CDR1 SGHNT and CDR2 YYREEE (reference sequence). CDR3 DNA sequence: TGTGCCAGCAGCCAAACGACAGTCGGGGAGCAGTACTTC. It codes for CASSQTTVGEQYF.

The chain uses TRBV5-1 and TRBJ2-5; a possible D gene is TRBD2 (5 bases). Germline CDR1 SGHRS, CDR2 YFSETQ. This CDR3 region has 13 residues. The V end lost 2 bases, the J end lost 2 bases, and 7 bases lay between the germline ends. The CDR3 DNA sequence: TGCGCCAGCAGCTTCGGCGGGCAAGAGACCCAGTACTTC. Translating gives CASSFGGQETQYF.

This chain connects TRBV6-6 to TRBJ2-7, with 9 bases matching TRBD2. The CDR3 consists of 15 residues. Looked up from germline, CDR1 is MNHNY and CDR2 is SVGAGI (reference sequence). J lost 0 bases, V lost 5 bases, and 5 bases had no gene match. CDR3 nucleotides: TGTGCCAGCAGTACAGCGGGGGGCGTCTCCTACGAGCAGTACTTC. Its protein product is CASSTAGGVSYEQYF.

The chain has TRBV5-1 and TRBJ2-7, with TRBD1 matching 10 bases. The CDR3 loop spans 15 amino acids. Germline V gene lookup returns CDR1 SGHRS and CDR2 YFSETQ. J was trimmed by 1 base and V by 4 bases; bases with no gene match: 5. The CDR3 DNA is TGCGCCAGCAGCCCAGGACAGGGGGGATCCTACGAGCAGTACTTC. Translating it yields CASSPGQGGSYEQYF. Full variable domain (remainder filled in from reference TRBV5-1 and TRBJ2-7): KAGVTQTPRYLIKTRGQQVTLSCSPISGHRSVSWYQQTPGQGLQFLFEYFSETQRNKGNFPGRFSGRQFSNSRSEMNVSTLELGDSALYLCASSPGQGGSYEQYFGPGTRLTVT.

The rearrangement uses TRBV11-3 and TRBJ2-7, with TRBD2 matching over 9 bases. This CDR3 has 13 residues. Losses at the gene ends were 5 bases for V and 4 bases for J; bases not matched to a gene: 3. Germline V gives CDR1 SGHNT, CDR2 YENEEA. CDR3 nucleotide sequence: TGTGCCAGCAGCCGCGGGGGGGCTTACGAGCAGTACTTC. This translates into CASSRGGAYEQYF.

V is TRBV4-2 and J is TRBJ1-4, with 12 positions matching TRBD1. J gave up 8 bases and V 1 base, and 5 bases lay outside the gene matches. The CDR3 totals 16 residues. Germline CDR1 reads LGHNA; CDR2 reads YNFKEQ. DNA for the CDR3: TGTGCCAGCAGCCAAGCCCGGGACAGGGGGCGCGAAAAACTGTTTTTT. It specifies CASSQARDRGREKLFF.

CDR3 sequence (DNA): TGTGCCAGCAGCAAACAGGGCCCTTACTCCTACGAGCAGTACTTC. Protein product: CASSKQGPYSYEQYF. This chain connects TRBV7-9 to TRBJ2-7; TRBD1 might be the D (6 bases). V lost 5 bases to trimming and J lost 0 bases, with 14 bases between them. CDR1 SEHNR and CDR2 FQNEAQ come from the germline V gene (reference sequence). The CDR3 loop spans 15 amino acids. Using reference TRBV7-9 and TRBJ2-7 for the parts outside the CDR3, the full variable domain is DTGVSQNPRHKITKRGQNVTFRCDPISEHNRLYWYRQTLGQGPEFLTYFQNEAQLEKSRLLSDRFSAERPKGSFSTLEIQRTEQGDSAMYLCASSKQGPYSYEQYFGPGTRLTVT.

This chain joins TRBV6-5 and TRBJ1-2; 8 bases are a match to TRBD1. The CDR3 spans 15 residues. With 6 bases clipped from V and 3 bases from J, the junction kept 9 bases outside the gene matches. Looked up from germline, CDR1 is MNHEY and CDR2 is SVGAGI. The CDR3 reads CASSLIQGGHYGYTF. The CDR3, as DNA: TGTGCCAGCAGCCTTATACAGGGGGGTCACTATGGCTACACCTTC.

The J gene is TRBJ1-1, the V gene TRBV10-3; TRBD1 agrees at 9 bases. Germline loops: CDR1 ENHRY, CDR2 SYGVKD. V was clipped by 2 bases and J by 3 bases; unmatched bases: 10. The CDR3 runs 17 residues. The CDR3 DNA follows: TGTGCCATCAGTGAGCTAATCTGGACAGGGGTTCACACTGAAGCTTTCTTT. Translating it yields CAISELIWTGVHTEAFF.

The chain uses TRBV28 and TRBJ2-7; possibly TRBD2 for D (6 bases). CDR3 length equals 15 residues. Trimming pared 4 bases from V and 1 base from J, leaving 14 bases between. The V gene's germline CDR1 is MDHEN and CDR2 SYDVKM. Written as DNA, the CDR3 is TGTGCCAGCAGTTCTCCGGGACTTCAGTCCTACGAGCAGTACTTC. Encoded protein: CASSSPGLQSYEQYF.

The genes are TRBV4-2 and TRBJ2-3; 9 nucleotides agree with TRBD2. The CDR3 spans 16 residues. V was clipped by 2 bases and J by 5 bases; unmatched bases: 8. CDR1 is LGHNA and CDR2 is YNFKEQ in the germline V gene. The CDR3 DNA follows: TGTGCCAGCAGCCAACTTGCGGGGGGGGCCGTAGATACGCAGTATTTT. Its protein is CASSQLAGGAVDTQYF.

This sequence joins TRBV4-1 and TRBJ1-4; TRBD1 matches 8 bases. Germline V gene lookup returns CDR1 MGHRA and CDR2 YSYEKL. Trimming cost V 4 bases and J 7 bases; bases outside gene matches: 8. The CDR3 contains 15 residues. CDR3 in DNA: TGCGCCAGCAGCCCTGGACAGGGAGCGGGTGAAAAACTGTTTTTT. Translated, it gives CASSPGQGAGEKLFF.